This T cell receptor (beta chain) was obtained from a study of cytomegalovirus exposure and HLA in healthy donors (dated by TCRdb to 2015 to 2018). With respect to the entire study: An earlier analysis of some 500 of the donors reported about 290 Gb of sequence data and 117 million unique TCR beta sequences from approximately 180 million T cells. Donor age, sex, ethnicity and CMV serostatus were compiled together with the repertoire data. Among approximately 370 genotyped donors of the cohort, an average of approximately 200,000 unique TCR beta nucleotide sequences was sequenced per donor, of which approximately 19% were non-productive. To decide whether each TCR beta V gene segment behaved as functional or pseudogenic, an earlier analysis of fewer than 750 of the donors relied on high-throughput TCR beta sequencing. Roughly 300 gigabases of sequencing data and 70 million to 100 million unique TCR sequences made up an early release that covered some 640 HLA-typed donors. To predict cytomegalovirus infection status, the study combined high-throughput TCR immunosequencing, statistical association of individual TCRs with disease status, and machine learning. The study used immunosequencing to profile the T cell repertoires of under 700 subjects and linked those repertoires to cytomegalovirus serostatus. The study was designed to test whether signatures of past pathogen exposure could be identified by cataloging public T cell receptors. Every repertoire in the discovery cohort had been generated on one and the same sequencing platform. The later analysis used no new phenotypic data to find candidate immune exposures, relying instead on TCR beta sequences and their occurrence across donors. In a later genetic analysis, genome-wide SNP genotypes for about 65% of the roughly 700 donors were used, and that subset was treated as a discovery cohort. Besides the first cohort of approximately 670 subjects, a separate validation cohort made up of over 95 different subjects was used. To study patterns of TCR occurrence, a later analysis re-analyzed previously published TCR beta repertoires from under 750 donors and added high-resolution HLA genotyping. Roughly 5 DR-DQ haplotypes were handled as single units for association and clustering, since linkage in the cohort was strong. HLA typing covered class I and class II loci at four-digit resolution. Of the roughly 400 genotyped donors, 80% to 90% were placed in the genetic ancestry cluster associated with self-reported Caucasian donors. Typing coverage varied by locus: about 629-640 donors for A, B, C, DRB1 and DQB1; approximately 560 for DQA1; 600 to 610 for DPA1; roughly 450 for DPB1.

The junction shows trimming of 4 bases on V and 3 bases on J, and the gene matches do not reach 2 bases of it. CDR1 and CDR2, looked up from the germline V gene (reference sequence), are LNHDA and SQIVND. The CDR3, cysteine through phenylalanine, is 14 amino acids long. CDR3 DNA only is kept here, 42 bases in frame from base 1. About this clone: It has no known antigen specificity. No per-base quality is available; no much larger clone lies one base away.

Receptor amplification or capture employed the immunoSEQ multiplex PCR assay. For the multiplex PCR, a mixture combining 60 forward primers for TCR Vbeta segments and 13 reverse primers for TCR Jbeta segments was used. A multiplex PCR assay on genomic DNA amplified the CDR3 region of rearranged TCR beta genes. Amplified TCR beta libraries were sequenced as 87-base-pair reads on the Illumina HiSeq System. As for the authors' bioinformatics: A later analysis tallied 80 million to 95 million unique TCR beta chains across the 666 repertoires, and 10 million to 11 million of those chains were shared by two or more donors. Raw reads were error-corrected and collapsed into unique sequences with a nearest-neighbor algorithm that merged closely related sequences to remove PCR and sequencing errors. CDR3 sequences were aligned to IMGT reference sequences to assign V, D and J gene segments. For a sequence to be retained, a match of at least six nucleotides to both a V gene segment and a J gene segment was required. Rearrangements were called productive when the CDR3 lacked stop codons and stayed in frame with V and J; all others were non-productive. Following IMGT convention, CDR3 was defined as the stretch from the second conserved V-encoded cysteine up to the conserved J-encoded phenylalanine. The earlier analysis of around 640 of the donors excluded sequences that lacked an unambiguous match to a single V gene segment. In an earlier analysis of 450 to 700 of the donors, V segments were called functional above 56.7% productive rearrangements and were called segregating when the between-donor standard deviation exceeded 5%. A statistical classification framework was developed to diagnose cytomegalovirus status using the catalog of TCR beta chain sequences. A later analysis assigned V and J genes by comparing TCR nucleotide sequences with IMGT/GENE-DB human TR gene sequences. In a later analysis, CDR3 sequences and most-parsimonious VDJ recombination scenarios were assigned using the TCRdist pipeline. In a later analysis, each TCR beta chain was defined by its CDR3 amino acid sequence together with its V-gene family, and reads without a unique V-gene family were excluded. As a way to deal with suspected cross-contamination and a sequencing artifact, a later analysis dropped 450 to 600 nucleotide sequences that were highly shared and had low generation probability. In a later analysis, a clonal expansion index was calculated for each public chain from normalized within-repertoire ranks of inferred template counts. Generation probabilities in a later analysis came from a VDJ recombination model fitted to out-of-frame rearrangements, and those results were checked against IGoR. In a later analysis, hypergeometric tests were used to score TCR-TCR, TCR-HLA and TCR-CMV co-occurrence, with a repertoire-size bias correction applied to TCR pairs. False discovery rates were estimated in a later analysis by permuting HLA or CMV assignments 20 times. A later analysis grouped co-occurring TCRs with DBSCAN, adding TCRdist sequence similarity when clustering within HLA-allele-positive subsets. Repertoires with fewer than 30,000 or more than 120,000 public chains, plus five repertoires with anomalous nucleotide sharing, were excluded from co-occurrence clustering. TCRdb provides this immuneACCESS table in a form limited to in-frame rearrangements. Some clones are lacking; in checked studies, under half of them reflect an unresolved V gene, and why the rest are absent is not known. V, J and clone size reflect that table, while D and trimming were determined from the DNA. The table for this sample lists fewer than 250,000 clones; about 72% of them were counted only once. The biggest ten clones account for approximately 3.8% of the sample.

The cohort comprised 710 or so healthy bone marrow donors. At the time of sampling, all cohort members were nominally healthy, though unrecorded immune exposures were likely present. The donor was CMV seronegative and belonged to the group of over 350 seronegative cohort members. Each donor provided a peripheral blood sample, and peripheral blood mononuclear cells were used for TCR beta sequencing. The Qiagen DNeasy Blood Extraction Kit was used to extract genomic DNA from the blood cell samples. The research as a whole found: Seventeen rarely observed V segments, including chromosome 9 orphons, were excluded from the earlier analysis of approximately 600 of the donors because counts were too low. Most CMV-associated TCR beta chains appeared to be HLA-restricted in a later analysis, and the HLA associations seemed to be driven largely by CMV exposure. Correlated functional status among segregating V segments might be attributable to linkage disequilibrium, but an unknown experimental factor could not be ruled out. Broadly in line with IMGT annotations, most TCR beta V segments showed up in productive rearrangements about 90% or about 30% of the time in an earlier analysis of several hundred of the donors. A later analysis associated about 16,000 TCR beta sequences with specific HLA alleles at a false discovery rate of 0.05. Sequencing depth was assumed to be roughly uniform across donors in the presence/absence analyses, though that assumption may not hold. When HLA alleles, especially DR and DQ, strongly co-occurred, TCR associations were difficult to assign to individual alleles. A further reported finding was that TCR beta sequences accurately predicted the HLA-A and HLA-B alleles for most subjects in the first cohort. The classifier was reported to diagnose cytomegalovirus status with high specificity and sensitivity in both the original and validation cohorts. Only TCR beta chains were sequenced in this cohort, and the absence of alpha or paired-chain data limited detectable features. In a later analysis, the rate of TCR association differed among HLA loci, with DRB1 alleles having the most associated TCRs and HLA-C alleles having the fewest. According to a later analysis, parvovirus B19, influenza, CMV and Epstein-Barr virus appeared linked to several top co-occurrence clusters. Most TCR sequences were observed very rarely across donors, whereas some public TCRs were present in many individuals. According to a later genetic analysis, donors in an Asian-associated ancestry cluster had fewer N-insertions in productive TCRs than the approximately 700-donor mean. HLA typing was unavailable for some donors at each locus, so association tests used only the typed subset. Compared with equally common non-associated chains, HLA-associated TCR beta chains in a later analysis were more clonally expanded and had lower generation probabilities. In vitro tests confirmed that a few of the cytomegalovirus-associated TCR beta chains recognize cytomegalovirus antigens. Some IMGT-functional V segments, including TRBV6-2 and TRBV6-3, could not be distinguished by the 87-base-pair reads and were therefore excluded. For the cohort, immune exposure information was limited to CMV serostatus. A total of about 150 TCR beta chains were listed by the study as associated with cytomegalovirus. According to the authors, the approach could potentially be generalized to other disease states and immunological phenotypes. A later genetic analysis associated a missense DCLRE1C variant with V-gene and J-gene trimming of TCR beta chains, and an independent cohort replicated the association. The sequencing pipeline was judged likely to have produced a cluster of highly shared sequence variants as a technical artifact.

This sequence originates from a male donor in good health and CMV-seronegative. The sequence is built from TRBV19 and TRBJ2-7, with 11 middle bases fitting TRBD1. The sequenced sample consisted of PBMCs. The sequenced DNA: TGTGCCAGTAGTACCGGGACAGGGGGCTACGAGCAGTACTTC. This sequence encodes CASSTGTGGYEQYF.